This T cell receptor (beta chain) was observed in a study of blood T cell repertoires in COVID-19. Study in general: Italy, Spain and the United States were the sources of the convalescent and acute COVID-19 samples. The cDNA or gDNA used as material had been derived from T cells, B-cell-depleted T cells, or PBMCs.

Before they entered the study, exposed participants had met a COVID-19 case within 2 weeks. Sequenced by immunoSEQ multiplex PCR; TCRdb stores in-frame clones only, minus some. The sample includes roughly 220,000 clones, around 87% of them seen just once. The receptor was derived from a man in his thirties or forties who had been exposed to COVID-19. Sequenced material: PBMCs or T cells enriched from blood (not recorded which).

This CDR3 is CASLNRGALGYTF. The DNA for the CDR3 is TGTGCCTCCTTAAACAGGGGGGCGCTTGGCTACACCTTC. This chain links TRBV6-5 with TRBJ1-2; TRBD1 agrees at 8 bases. The germline CDR1 and CDR2 sequences are MNHEY and SVGAGI. The trim removed 11 bases at V and 7 bases at J, leaving 12 bases unmatched. This CDR3 has 13 amino acids.